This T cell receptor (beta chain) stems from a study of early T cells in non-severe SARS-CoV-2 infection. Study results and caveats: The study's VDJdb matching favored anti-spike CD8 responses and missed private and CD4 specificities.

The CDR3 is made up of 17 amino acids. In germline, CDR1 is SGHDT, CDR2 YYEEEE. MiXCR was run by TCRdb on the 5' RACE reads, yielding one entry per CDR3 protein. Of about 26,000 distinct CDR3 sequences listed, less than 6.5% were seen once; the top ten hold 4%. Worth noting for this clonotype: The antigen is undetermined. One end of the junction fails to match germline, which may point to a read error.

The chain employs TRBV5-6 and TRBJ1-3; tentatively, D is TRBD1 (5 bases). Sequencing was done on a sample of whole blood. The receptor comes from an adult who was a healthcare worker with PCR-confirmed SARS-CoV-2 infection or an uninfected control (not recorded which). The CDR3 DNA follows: TGTGTCAGCAGCTTGGTGGCCCTCCTGGGGGCTGGAAACACCATATATTTT. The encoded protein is CVSSLVALLGAGNTIYF. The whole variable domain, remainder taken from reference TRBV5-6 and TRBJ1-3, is DAGVTQSPTHLIKTRGQQVTLRCSPKSGHDTVSWYQQALGQGPQFIFQYYEEEERQRGNFPDRFSGHQFPNYSSELNVNALLLGDSALYLCVSSLVALLGAGNTIYFGEGSWLTVV.